These 17 T cell receptor beta chains were all obtained from the same sample, sequenced in a study of cytotoxic CD8 clonotypes in ibrutinib-treated CLL. Only in-frame clones appear in the TCRdb table, and some are missing; sequencing was by immunoSEQ multiplex PCR. The table records about 160,000 clones, roughly four fifths of them present only once. The material sequenced was PBMCs, taken after 24 months of ibrutinib treatment. The receptors come from a human donor with chronic lymphocytic leukemia.

Here the CDR3 DNA reads TGTGCCTGGAGTGGTTTACGGGAGGGGACCCAGTACTTC. It codes for CAWSGLREGTQYF. The chain combines TRBV30 with TRBJ2-5; 8 bases agree with TRBD2. The ends lost 1 base at V and 7 bases at J; junction bases unmatched: 5. This CDR3 region has 13 residues. Germline loops: CDR1 GTSNPN, CDR2 SVGIG (reference sequence).

This chain joins TRBV4-1 and TRBJ2-7; D is unresolved. CDR1 MGHRA and CDR2 YSYEKL come from the germline V gene. This CDR3 region has 13 residues. Trimming shortened V by 0 bases and J by 5 bases, and 8 bases separated the two germline ends. CDR3 in DNA: TGCGCCAGCAGCCAAGATCTGGCGAACGAGCAGTACTTC. This encodes CASSQDLANEQYF.

The chain joins TRBV7-2 to TRBJ2-3; possibly TRBD1 or TRBD2 for D (5 bases each). This CDR3 is 14 amino acids long. V was trimmed by 6 bases and J by 6 bases, leaving 16 bases between them. CDR1 and CDR2 from the germline V gene are SGHTA and FQGNSA. CDR3 protein: CASSKQVSGDTQYF. The CDR3 nucleotides read TGTGCCAGCAGTAAACAGGTCTCGGGGGATACGCAGTATTTT.

V gene TRBV5-1 combines with J gene TRBJ1-1; 12 bases fit TRBD1. Per the germline V gene, CDR1 is SGHRS and CDR2 is YFSETQ. The CDR3 loop spans 18 amino acids. With V trimmed by 3 bases and J by 1 base, 10 bases remained unmatched. DNA of the CDR3: TGCGCCAGCAGCTCGGGACAGGGGGCGGTTTTCTGGAACACTGAAGCTTTCTTT. Translation gives CASSSGQGAVFWNTEAFF.

In DNA form, the CDR3 reads TGTGCCAGCAGTTTATTGAGGGACACCGGGGAGCTGTTTTTT. It encodes CASSLLRDTGELFF. The gene calls are TRBV27 and TRBJ2-2; TRBD2 might be the D (5 bases). The V gene lost 1 base and the J gene lost 3 bases, with 6 bases spanning the gap. There are 14 residues in the CDR3. The V gene's germline CDR1 is MNHEY and CDR2 SMNVEV (reference sequence).

V usage is TRBV28 and J usage is TRBJ1-6, with D perhaps matching TRBD1 (5 bases). Trimming removed 5 bases from V and 9 bases from J, with 20 bases in between. Germline CDR1 reads MDHEN; CDR2 reads SYDVKM. The CDR3 runs 16 residues. DNA of the CDR3: TGTGCCAGCAGTCTCAGGCGGGGCGGGGCAGGTTCACCCCTCCACTTT. Its translation is CASSLRRGGAGSPLHF. Full variable domain (rest looked up from reference TRBV28 and TRBJ1-6): DVKVTQSSRYLVKRTGEKVFLECVQDMDHENMFWYRQDPGLGLRLIYFSYDVKMKEKGDIPEGYSVSREKKERFSLILESASTNQTSMYLCASSLRRGGAGSPLHFGNGTRLTVT.

This chain joins TRBV28 and TRBJ2-5; no firm D call. The CDR3 is made up of 14 amino acids. The V gene lost 2 bases and the J gene lost 7 bases, with 14 bases spanning the gap. Germline V gene data show CDR1 as MDHEN and CDR2 as SYDVKM. CDR3 DNA: TGTGCCAGCAGTTTAGAACCGAGGATTTGGACCCAGTACTTC. Its translation is CASSLEPRIWTQYF.

This chain joins TRBV5-1 and TRBJ2-5, with 12 positions matching TRBD2. V lost 4 bases to trimming and J lost 2 bases; unmatched junction nucleotides: 9. The CDR3 is made up of 17 amino acids. Germline lookup yields CDR1 SGHRS and CDR2 YFSETQ. CDR3 nucleotides: TGCGCCAGCAGCCGGACCGGACTAGCGGGGACTCAAGAGACCCAGTACTTC. This encodes CASSRTGLAGTQETQYF.

The CDR3 nucleotides are TGTGCCAGCGCACCTCCTAATGAAAAACTGTTTTTT. It is translated as CASAPPNEKLFF. The rearrangement joins TRBV11-2 to TRBJ1-4; no clear D gene. This CDR3 has 12 amino acids. The V and J ends lost 8 bases and 3 bases respectively, with 7 bases between them. Germline V gene lookup returns CDR1 SGHAT and CDR2 FQNNGV.

This chain links TRBV30 with TRBJ2-7, with 7 nucleotides matching TRBD1. Germline V gene data show CDR1 as GTSNPN and CDR2 as SVGIG (reference sequence). The CDR3 extends over 12 amino acids. The junction had 6 bases not matched to a gene; V was cut back by 3 bases and J by 7 bases. The DNA of the CDR3 is TGTGCCTGGAGGGGACAGTCTGAAGAGCAGTACTTC. Translation: CAWRGQSEEQYF.

This clone was recorded a few times. This sequence joins TRBV6-5 and TRBJ1-2; D gene ambiguous. The CDR3 has 16 amino acids. V lost 0 bases and J 4 bases, leaving 15 bases between the germline ends. Per germline, CDR1 MNHEY and CDR2 SVGAGI. CDR3 amino acids: CASSYSNQAVVYGYTF. CDR3 nucleotides: TGTGCCAGCAGTTACTCGAATCAAGCAGTCGTCTATGGCTACACCTTC.

The chain employs TRBV5-6 and TRBJ2-7; 8 bases align to TRBD1. Germline CDR1 is SGHDT and CDR2 is YYEEEE. After removal of 6 bases from V and 12 bases from J, the junction contained 14 bases not matched to a gene. The CDR3 loop spans 13 amino acids. The CDR3 DNA follows: TGTGCCAGCACCGATGACAGGGGAGGTTGGTGGTACTTC. Protein sequence: CASTDDRGGWWYF.

DNA of the CDR3: TGTGCCAGCAACAAAAGAGACAGGGTTTCCTACGAGCAGTACTTC. It encodes CASNKRDRVSYEQYF. The chain combines TRBV7-2 with TRBJ2-7; 7 bases align to TRBD1. The CDR3 is 15 amino acids. V lost 7 bases, J lost 1 base, and 10 bases stayed unmatched. Germline V lookup: CDR1 SGHTA, CDR2 FQGNSA. Based on the CDR3 plus reference TRBV7-2 and TRBJ2-7, the full variable domain is GAGVSQSPSNKVTEKGKDVELRCDPISGHTALYWYRQSLGQGLEFLIYFQGNSAPDKSGLPSDRFSAERTGGSVSTLTIQRTQQEDSAVYLCASNKRDRVSYEQYFGPGTRLTVT.

This clone was seen more than once but under ten times. CDR3 nucleotides: TGTGCCAGCAGTGAAGTAGGTTCGACCAAAAACATTCAGTACTTC. As protein: CASSEVGSTKNIQYF. The chain links TRBV6-1 to TRBJ2-4, with D uncertain. Trimming shortened V by 1 base and J by 2 bases, and 9 bases separated the two germline ends. The germline CDR1 and CDR2 sequences are MNHNS and SASEGT. CDR3 size: 15 residues.

This clone was counted once. V gene TRBV5-1 combines with J gene TRBJ1-2; D is possibly TRBD1 (5 bases). CDR3 length: 15 residues. The ends were cut back, 4 bases at V and 6 bases at J, with 19 bases in the middle. Germline V CDR1 and CDR2: SGHRS, YFSETQ. CDR3 residues: CASSPEGPGGDGYTF. The CDR3 DNA is TGCGCCAGCAGCCCTGAGGGACCCGGAGGCGATGGCTACACCTTC.

The V and J genes are TRBV9 and TRBJ1-6; D is ambiguous. Trimming removed 6 bases from V and 2 bases from J, with 9 bases in between. Germline CDR1 is SGDLS and CDR2 is YYNGEE. This CDR3 is built from 14 residues. The CDR3 bases are TGTGCCAGCAAGGACGAGACCTATAATTCACCCCTCCACTTT. This encodes CASKDETYNSPLHF. Based on the CDR3 plus reference TRBV9 and TRBJ1-6, the full variable domain is DSGVTQTPKHLITATGQRVTLRCSPRSGDLSVYWYQQSLDQGLQFLIQYYNGEERAKGNILERFSAQQFPDLHSELNLSSLELGDSALYFCASKDETYNSPLHFGNGTRLTVT.

The chain couples TRBV5-1 to TRBJ2-3; 7 nucleotides align to TRBD1. The CDR3 consists of 16 residues. Germline CDR1 is SGHRS and CDR2 is YFSETQ. Trimming took 0 bases from V and 2 from J; bases not matched to a gene: 6. The CDR3 region has the DNA TGCGCCAGCAGCTTGGCTGAGGGGGCCCTCACAGATACGCAGTATTTT. Its protein is CASSLAEGALTDTQYF. Filled out from reference TRBV5-1 and TRBJ2-3, the complete variable domain reads KAGVTQTPRYLIKTRGQQVTLSCSPISGHRSVSWYQQTPGQGLQFLFEYFSETQRNKGNFPGRFSGRQFSNSRSEMNVSTLELGDSALYLCASSLAEGALTDTQYFGPGTRLTVL.